This T cell receptor (beta chain) was observed in a study of cytomegalovirus exposure and HLA in healthy donors. Study results and limitations: Presence/absence analyses supposed approximately even sequencing depth among donors.

Both 60 Vbeta primers and 13 Jbeta primers went into the PCR. Using immunoSEQ multiplex PCR, the repertoire was profiled, and TCRdb retains in-frame clones only, with some absent. The sample has 150,000 to 200,000 clones; about 79% are singletons. Per the germline V gene, CDR1 is MNHEY and CDR2 is SVGAGI. V trimming: 6 bases; J trimming: 4 bases; junction bases outside the gene matches: 7. The CDR3 is made up of 15 amino acids. In the case of this clone: What it binds is not known.

This chain connects TRBV6-5 to TRBJ2-3; 10 bases are shared with TRBD2. Sequencing used PBMCs. The sequence was obtained from a man aged 45 to 65 in good health and CMV-seropositive. CDR3 DNA: TGTGCCAGCAGGACGAGCGGGGGGGTAGCAGATACGCAGTATTTT. Encoded protein: CASRTSGGVADTQYF.